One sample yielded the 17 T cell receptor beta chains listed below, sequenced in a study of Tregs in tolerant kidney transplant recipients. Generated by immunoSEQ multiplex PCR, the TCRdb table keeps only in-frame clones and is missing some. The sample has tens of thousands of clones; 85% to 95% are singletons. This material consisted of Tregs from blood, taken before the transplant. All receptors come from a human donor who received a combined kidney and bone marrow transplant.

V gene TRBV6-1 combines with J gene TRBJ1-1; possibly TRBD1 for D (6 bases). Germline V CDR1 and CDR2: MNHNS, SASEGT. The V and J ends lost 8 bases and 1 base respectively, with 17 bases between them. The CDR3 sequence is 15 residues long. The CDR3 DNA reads TGTGCCAGCTTGCCTACACAGGGTGGGAACACTGAAGCTTTCTTT. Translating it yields CASLPTQGGNTEAFF.

The CDR3 is CASSAGDRDEKLFF. CDR3 bases: TGTGCCAGCAGCGCGGGGGATCGGGATGAAAAACTGTTTTTT. The chain carries TRBV28 and TRBJ1-4; D might be TRBD1 (5 bases). This CDR3 is 14 amino acids long. The V and J ends lost 6 bases and 6 bases respectively, with 14 bases between them. In germline, CDR1 is MDHEN, CDR2 SYDVKM. Full variable domain (rest looked up from reference TRBV28 and TRBJ1-4): DVKVTQSSRYLVKRTGEKVFLECVQDMDHENMFWYRQDPGLGLRLIYFSYDVKMKEKGDIPEGYSVSREKKERFSLILESASTNQTSMYLCASSAGDRDEKLFFGSGTQLSVL.

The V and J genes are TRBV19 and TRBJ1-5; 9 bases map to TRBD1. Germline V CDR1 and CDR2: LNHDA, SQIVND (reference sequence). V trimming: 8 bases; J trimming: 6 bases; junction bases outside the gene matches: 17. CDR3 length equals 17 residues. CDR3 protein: CASSFPFSGTGLQPQHF. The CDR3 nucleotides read TGTGCCAGTTCCTTTCCCTTCTCCGGGACAGGGCTTCAGCCCCAGCATTTT.

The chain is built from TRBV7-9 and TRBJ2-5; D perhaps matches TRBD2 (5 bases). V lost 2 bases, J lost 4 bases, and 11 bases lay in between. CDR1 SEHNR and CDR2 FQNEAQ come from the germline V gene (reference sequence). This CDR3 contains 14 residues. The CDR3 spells CASSLYLGGETQYF. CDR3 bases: TGTGCCAGCAGCTTATATCTCGGAGGAGAGACCCAGTACTTC.

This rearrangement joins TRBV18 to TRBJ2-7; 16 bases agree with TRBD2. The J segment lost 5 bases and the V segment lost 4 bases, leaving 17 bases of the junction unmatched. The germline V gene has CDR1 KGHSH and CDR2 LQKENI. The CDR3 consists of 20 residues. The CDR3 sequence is CASSQTPGRGTSGRANEQYF. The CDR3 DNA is TGTGCCAGCTCACAAACCCCGGGACGGGGGACTAGCGGGAGGGCTAACGAGCAGTACTTC.

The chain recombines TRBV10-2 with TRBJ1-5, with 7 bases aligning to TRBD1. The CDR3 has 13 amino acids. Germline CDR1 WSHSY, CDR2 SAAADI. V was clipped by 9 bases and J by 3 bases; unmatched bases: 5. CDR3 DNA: TGCGCCAGTCAGGGGGGATTCAATCAGCCCCAGCATTTT. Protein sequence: CASQGGFNQPQHF.

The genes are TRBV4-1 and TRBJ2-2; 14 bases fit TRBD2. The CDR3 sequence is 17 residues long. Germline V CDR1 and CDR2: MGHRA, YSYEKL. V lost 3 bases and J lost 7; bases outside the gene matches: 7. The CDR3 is CASSHPGLAGVSGELFF. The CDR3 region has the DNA TGCGCCAGCAGCCACCCGGGACTAGCGGGAGTCAGCGGGGAGCTGTTTTTT.

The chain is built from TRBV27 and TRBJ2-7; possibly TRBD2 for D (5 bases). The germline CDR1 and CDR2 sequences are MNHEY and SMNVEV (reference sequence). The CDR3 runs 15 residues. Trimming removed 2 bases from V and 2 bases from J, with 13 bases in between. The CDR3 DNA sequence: TGTGCCAGCAGTTTAACCCCCGGGAAGACCTACGAGCAGTACTTC. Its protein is CASSLTPGKTYEQYF.

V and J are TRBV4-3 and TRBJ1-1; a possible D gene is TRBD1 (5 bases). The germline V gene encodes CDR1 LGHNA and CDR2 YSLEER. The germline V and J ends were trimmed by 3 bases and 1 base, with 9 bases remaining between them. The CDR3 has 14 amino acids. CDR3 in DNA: TGCGCCAGCAGCCACGACCAGGGGAACACTGAAGCTTTCTTT. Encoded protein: CASSHDQGNTEAFF.

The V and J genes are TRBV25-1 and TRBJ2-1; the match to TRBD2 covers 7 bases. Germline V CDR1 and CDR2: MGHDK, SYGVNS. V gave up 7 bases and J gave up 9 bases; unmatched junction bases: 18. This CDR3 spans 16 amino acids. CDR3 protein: CASTEPGPAGRSEQFF. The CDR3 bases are TGTGCCAGCACCGAACCCGGACCAGCGGGACGCAGTGAGCAGTTCTTC.

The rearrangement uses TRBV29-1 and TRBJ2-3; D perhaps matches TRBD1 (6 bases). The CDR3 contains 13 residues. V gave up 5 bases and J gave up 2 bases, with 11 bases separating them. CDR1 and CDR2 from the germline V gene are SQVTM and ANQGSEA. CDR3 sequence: CSVITGNTDTQYF. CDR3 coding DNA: TGCAGCGTTATCACAGGGAACACAGATACGCAGTATTTT.

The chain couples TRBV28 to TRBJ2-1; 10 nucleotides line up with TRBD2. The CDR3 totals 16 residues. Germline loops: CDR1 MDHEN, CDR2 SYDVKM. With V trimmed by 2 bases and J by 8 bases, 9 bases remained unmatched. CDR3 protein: CASSLVLAGIFDEQFF. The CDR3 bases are TGTGCCAGCAGTTTAGTACTAGCGGGAATCTTCGATGAGCAGTTCTTC.

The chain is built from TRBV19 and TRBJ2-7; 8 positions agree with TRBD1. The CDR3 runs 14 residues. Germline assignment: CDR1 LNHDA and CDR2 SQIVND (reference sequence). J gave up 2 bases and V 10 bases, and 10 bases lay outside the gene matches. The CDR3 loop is CANKHGQGTYEQYF. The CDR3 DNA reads TGTGCCAATAAACATGGACAGGGTACCTACGAGCAGTACTTC.

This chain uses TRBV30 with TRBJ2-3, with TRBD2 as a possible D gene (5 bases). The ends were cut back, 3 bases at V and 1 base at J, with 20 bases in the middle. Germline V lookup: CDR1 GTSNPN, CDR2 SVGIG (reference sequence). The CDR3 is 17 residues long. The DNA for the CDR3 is TGTGCCTGGAGAGTTGAACAGATACAGCGGCGCACAGATACGCAGTATTTT. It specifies CAWRVEQIQRRTDTQYF.

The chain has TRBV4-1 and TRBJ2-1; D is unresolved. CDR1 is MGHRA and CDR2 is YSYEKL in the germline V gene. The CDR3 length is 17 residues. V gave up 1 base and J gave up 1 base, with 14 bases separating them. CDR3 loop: CASSQGSLLWSYNEQFF. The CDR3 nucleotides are TGCGCCAGCAGCCAAGGGAGCTTACTATGGTCCTACAATGAGCAGTTCTTC.

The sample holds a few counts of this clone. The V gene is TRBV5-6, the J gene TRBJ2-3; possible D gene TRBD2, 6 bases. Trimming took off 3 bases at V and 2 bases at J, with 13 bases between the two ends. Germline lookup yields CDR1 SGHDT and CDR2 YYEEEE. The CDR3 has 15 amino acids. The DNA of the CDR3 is TGTGCCAGCAGCTCCCGGGCGGGATCCACAGATACGCAGTATTTT. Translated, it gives CASSSRAGSTDTQYF. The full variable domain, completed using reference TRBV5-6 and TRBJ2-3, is DAGVTQSPTHLIKTRGQQVTLRCSPKSGHDTVSWYQQALGQGPQFIFQYYEEEERQRGNFPDRFSGHQFPNYSSELNVNALLLGDSALYLCASSSRAGSTDTQYFGPGTRLTVL.

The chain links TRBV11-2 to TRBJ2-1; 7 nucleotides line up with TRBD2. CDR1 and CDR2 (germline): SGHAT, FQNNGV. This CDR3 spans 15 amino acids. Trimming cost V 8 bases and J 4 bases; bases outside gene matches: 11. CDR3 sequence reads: CASSSLASGYNEQFF. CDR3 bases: TGTGCCAGCTCCTCCCTAGCTAGCGGATACAATGAGCAGTTCTTC. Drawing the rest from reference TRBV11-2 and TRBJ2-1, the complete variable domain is EAGVAQSPRYKIIEKRQSVAFWCNPISGHATLYWYQQILGQGPKLLIQFQNNGVVDDSQLPKDRFSAERLKGVDSTLKIQPAKLEDSAVYLCASSSLASGYNEQFFGPGTRLTVL.